This T cell receptor (beta chain) was sequenced for a study of blood T cell repertoires in COVID-19. Background on the study: Spain, Italy and the United States supplied samples that represented acute and convalescent COVID-19. Nucleic acid was either cDNA or gDNA, and it came from T cells, B-cell-depleted T cells, or PBMCs.

Authors' data handling: Estimation of nucleated cell counts relied on the amplification of reference gene primers. Measured with immunoSEQ multiplex PCR; TCRdb has only the in-frame clones, and not every one. V, J and clone size are taken as reported in that table, and D and trimming were inferred from the DNA itself. The sample has tens of thousands of clones, 75% to 90% seen once; the top ten hold 5.1%. Trimming removed 5 bases from V and 2 bases from J; junction bases left unmatched: 9. The CDR3 is 17 residues long. The V gene's germline CDR1 is MDHEN and CDR2 SYDVKM. V usage is TRBV28 and J usage is TRBJ2-3, with TRBD2 identical over 11 bases. The clonotype comes from a man aged 80 or over with acute or convalescent COVID-19. Input material: peripheral blood. The chain's CDR3 is CASSTPTGLADTDTQYF. As DNA, the CDR3 is TGTGCCAGCAGTACGCCCACGGGACTAGCGGACACAGATACGCAGTATTTT.